The 7 T cell receptor beta chains below come from one sample, sequenced in a study of cytomegalovirus exposure and HLA in healthy donors (dated by TCRdb to 2016 to 2017). Libraries were constructed by the immunoSEQ multiplex PCR assay. For the multiplex PCR, a mixture combining 60 forward primers for TCR Vbeta segments and 13 reverse primers for TCR Jbeta segments was used. TCRdb took over this immuneACCESS table, retaining in-frame rearrangements with V and J assigned. Such tables are incomplete; in checked studies, under half of the missing clones stem from an unresolved V gene, and the remainder is unexplained. Recorded for this sample are 110,000 or so clones; just under 70% of them occurred a single time. The ten biggest clones cover about 5% of the sample. The sequenced sample was PBMCs. Receptors originate from a woman in her 70s in good health and CMV-seropositive.

The chain combines TRBV2 with TRBJ1-1; 12 bases are shared with TRBD1. There are 14 residues in the CDR3. Germline CDR1 is SNHLY and CDR2 is FYNNEI. V shed 6 bases and J 4 bases; nucleotides not matched to a gene: 3. The CDR3 is CASSSGQGATEAFF. Written as DNA, the CDR3 is TGTGCCAGCAGCTCGGGACAGGGGGCCACTGAAGCTTTCTTT.

This clone appeared a single time. V usage is TRBV10-3 and J usage is TRBJ2-5; 9 positions agree with TRBD2. Trimming removed 6 bases from V and 5 bases from J; junction bases left unmatched: 10. The CDR3 extends over 15 amino acids. CDR1 is ENHRY, CDR2 SYGVKD, per germline. The CDR3 reads CAISGLGAGGETQYF. In DNA, the CDR3 is TGTGCCATCAGCGGTTTAGGAGCGGGGGGTGAGACCCAGTACTTC.

V and J are TRBV14 and TRBJ2-1, with TRBD2 identical over 15 bases. This CDR3 is built from 17 residues. Germline V gene lookup returns CDR1 SGHDN and CDR2 FVKESK. V gave up 2 bases and J gave up 7 bases; unmatched junction bases: 6. The CDR3 loop is CASSQPRGLAGGNEQFF. CDR3 sequence (DNA): TGTGCCAGCAGCCAACCGAGGGGACTAGCGGGGGGAAATGAGCAGTTCTTC.

This rearrangement joins TRBV5-1 to TRBJ2-7; weak D call: TRBD1 (6 bases). The V end lost 4 bases, the J end lost 1 base, and 12 bases lay between the germline ends. CDR1 and CDR2 (germline): SGHRS, YFSETQ. This CDR3 comprises 14 residues. The CDR3 DNA follows: TGCGCCAGCAGCCGGTCGGACAGTTCCTACGAGCAGTACTTC. Its protein product is CASSRSDSSYEQYF. The full variable domain, its missing parts supplied by reference TRBV5-1 and TRBJ2-7, is KAGVTQTPRYLIKTRGQQVTLSCSPISGHRSVSWYQQTPGQGLQFLFEYFSETQRNKGNFPGRFSGRQFSNSRSEMNVSTLELGDSALYLCASSRSDSSYEQYFGPGTRLTVT.

The chain is built from TRBV19 and TRBJ2-2; D perhaps matches TRBD1 (6 bases). The CDR3 is 14 residues long. With 6 bases removed from V and 0 bases from J, the gap between germline ends came to 8 bases. Germline loops: CDR1 LNHDA, CDR2 SQIVND (reference sequence). CDR3 nucleotides: TGTGCCAGTAGGACAGGTTCGAACACCGGGGAGCTGTTTTTT. Its translation is CASRTGSNTGELFF.

This chain connects TRBV4-1 to TRBJ2-3, with D hard to call. The germline V gene encodes CDR1 MGHRA and CDR2 YSYEKL. The CDR3 extends over 12 amino acids. V dropped 3 bases and J dropped 2 bases, with 3 bases sitting between them. The CDR3 DNA is TGCGCCAGCAGCCACCACACAGATACGCAGTATTTT. Its protein product is CASSHHTDTQYF.

A few counts support this clone. The J gene is TRBJ2-7, the V gene TRBV15; D is undetermined. Germline CDR1 and CDR2: LNHNV and YYDKDF (reference sequence). V lost 1 base, J lost 3 bases, and 10 bases lay in between. The CDR3 spans 14 residues. In nucleotides, the CDR3 is TGTGCCACCAGCAGAGGCAGTTCATACTACGAGCAGTACTTC. The encoded protein is CATSRGSSYYEQYF.